A single sample is the source of the 25 T cell receptor beta chains below, sequenced in a study of blood T cell repertoires in COVID-19. Profiled with immunoSEQ multiplex PCR; TCRdb holds only in-frame clones, not every one. The sample records roughly 150,000 clones, roughly 90% being singletons. What was sequenced was peripheral blood. The source is a man in his 60s with active or convalescent COVID-19.

V and J are TRBV7-3 and TRBJ2-5; weak D call: TRBD2 (6 bases). The germline V gene encodes CDR1 SGHTA and CDR2 FQGTGA. The CDR3 contains 13 residues. V was shortened by 1 base and J by 5 bases, with 8 bases between the two germline ends. The CDR3 nucleotides read TGTGCCAGCAGCTTAAACGGAGGGGAGACCCAGTACTTC. Translating it yields CASSLNGGETQYF.

The V call is TRBV5-5, the J call TRBJ2-3; 7 bases agree with TRBD1. The CDR3 has 15 amino acids. The germline V gene encodes CDR1 SGHKS and CDR2 YYEKEE (reference sequence). V was clipped by 4 bases and J by 1 base; unmatched bases: 6. This CDR3 is CASSIDRARTDTQYF. The CDR3 DNA sequence: TGTGCCAGCAGCATAGACAGGGCTCGCACAGATACGCAGTATTTT.

The V gene is TRBV19, the J gene TRBJ1-2, with D perhaps TRBD1 (6 bases). The V and J ends lost 1 base and 5 bases respectively, with 17 bases between them. Germline lookup yields CDR1 LNHDA and CDR2 SQIVND (reference sequence). The CDR3 is 16 residues long. The CDR3 loop is CASSIANRVSWYGYTF. CDR3 bases: TGTGCCAGTAGTATAGCCAACAGGGTCTCTTGGTATGGCTACACCTTC.

This clone was found a few times. The chain links TRBV28 to TRBJ1-5, with TRBD1 matching over 8 bases. V gave up 6 bases and J gave up 6 bases; unmatched junction bases: 10. The CDR3 has 15 amino acids. CDR1 MDHEN and CDR2 SYDVKM come from the germline V gene. CDR3: CASSYQTGVGQPQHF. In DNA form, the CDR3 reads TGTGCCAGCAGCTACCAGACAGGGGTCGGTCAGCCCCAGCATTTT. The whole variable domain, filled in from reference TRBV28 and TRBJ1-5, reads DVKVTQSSRYLVKRTGEKVFLECVQDMDHENMFWYRQDPGLGLRLIYFSYDVKMKEKGDIPEGYSVSREKKERFSLILESASTNQTSMYLCASSYQTGVGQPQHFGDGTRLSIL.

This chain uses TRBV30 with TRBJ1-5, with 8 nucleotides matching TRBD1. Germline CDR1 reads GTSNPN; CDR2 reads SVGIG (reference sequence). CDR3 length equals 15 residues. The V and J ends lost 1 base and 6 bases, in that order; junction bases with no gene match: 8. The CDR3 loop reads CAWSESGGWSQPQHF. In DNA form, the CDR3 reads TGTGCCTGGAGTGAATCAGGGGGCTGGAGTCAGCCCCAGCATTTT.

The chain is built from TRBV28 and TRBJ2-2, with a possible D match to TRBD1 (6 bases). The V gene's germline CDR1 is MDHEN and CDR2 SYDVKM. Between the trimmed V and J ends, which lost 4 bases and 6 bases, there was a span of 18 bases. CDR3 length: 16 residues. CDR3 bases: TGTGCCAGCAGTTCCCTTGCAACAGGGTTCTCCGGGGAGCTGTTTTTT. This encodes CASSSLATGFSGELFF. Full variable domain (outside the CDR3, taken from reference TRBV28 and TRBJ2-2): DVKVTQSSRYLVKRTGEKVFLECVQDMDHENMFWYRQDPGLGLRLIYFSYDVKMKEKGDIPEGYSVSREKKERFSLILESASTNQTSMYLCASSSLATGFSGELFFGEGSRLTVL.

The V and J genes are TRBV6-7 and TRBJ2-7; 7 nucleotides line up with TRBD1. TRBV6-7 is identified as an open reading frame with a role that is uncertain. This CDR3 spans 13 amino acids. The trim removed 6 bases at V and 2 bases at J, leaving 4 bases unmatched. The CDR3 nucleotides are TGTGCCAGCAGCCCCGACAGGGCCTACGAGCAGTACTTC. Amino acid sequence: CASSPDRAYEQYF.

This sequence joins TRBV2 and TRBJ2-5, with 12 positions matching TRBD2. From germline, CDR1 is SNHLY and CDR2 FYNNEI. After removal of 5 bases from V and 7 bases from J, the junction contained 5 bases not matched to a gene. This CDR3 spans 14 amino acids. CDR3 nucleotides: TGTGCCAGCAGTTCGACTAGCGGGAGAGGGACCCAGTACTTC. It specifies CASSSTSGRGTQYF. Supplemented by reference TRBV2 and TRBJ2-5, the full variable domain reads EPEVTQTPSHQVTQMGQEVILRCVPISNHLYFYWYRQILGQKVEFLVSFYNNEISEKSEIFDDQFSVERPDGSNFTLKIRSTKLEDSAMYFCASSSTSGRGTQYFGPGTRLLVL.

This chain links TRBV9 with TRBJ2-2; 10 nucleotides match TRBD1. This CDR3 is built from 16 residues. Germline CDR1 and CDR2: SGDLS and YYNGEE. Germline trimming cut 2 bases from V and 5 bases from J; bases unmatched to any gene: 6. The CDR3 sequence: CASSVGTGASTGELFF. The CDR3 nucleotides read TGTGCCAGCAGCGTGGGGACAGGGGCTTCAACCGGGGAGCTGTTTTTT.

The chain employs TRBV28 and TRBJ1-4, with D possibly matching TRBD1 (6 bases). The V gene lost 6 bases and the J gene lost 0 bases, with 14 bases spanning the gap. The CDR3 runs to 16 residues. Germline V CDR1 and CDR2: MDHEN, SYDVKM. CDR3 region: CASRGGGGPTNEKLFF. In DNA, the CDR3 is TGTGCCAGCAGAGGTGGGGGGGGCCCAACTAATGAAAAACTGTTTTTT.

The chain carries TRBV6-1 and TRBJ1-2; maybe TRBD1 (6 bases). Germline CDR1 is MNHNS and CDR2 is SASEGT. The CDR3 runs to 13 residues. The V gene lost 1 base and the J gene lost 8 bases, with 11 bases spanning the gap. The CDR3 DNA reads as TGTGCCAGCAGTGAAGGGGGGGGGCTCGGCTACACCTTC. Protein sequence: CASSEGGGLGYTF.

The chain has TRBV11-3 and TRBJ1-1; maybe TRBD1 (6 bases). Trimming shortened V by 1 base and J by 3 bases, and 18 bases separated the two germline ends. The CDR3 is 17 residues long. CDR1 is SGHNT and CDR2 is YENEEA in the germline V gene. The CDR3 DNA reads as TGTGCCAGCAGCTTAGGACCTTGGGAAGGGGGGGACACTGAAGCTTTCTTT. Protein sequence: CASSLGPWEGGDTEAFF. Based on the CDR3 plus reference TRBV11-3 and TRBJ1-1, the full variable domain is EAGVVQSPRYKIIEKKQPVAFWCNPISGHNTLYWYLQNLGQGPELLIRYENEEAVDDSQLPKDRFSAERLKGVDSTLKIQPAELGDSAVYLCASSLGPWEGGDTEAFFGQGTRLTVV.

This rearrangement joins TRBV29-1 to TRBJ2-1; D call uncertain. The CDR3 is 11 residues long. The germline V gene encodes CDR1 SQVTM and CDR2 ANQGSEA. Trimming took off 4 bases at V and 10 bases at J, with 11 bases between the two ends. In nucleotides, the CDR3 is TGCAGCGTTGCCGTGTCGACAGAGCAGTTCTTC. This encodes CSVAVSTEQFF.

The rearrangement joins TRBV7-8 to TRBJ1-2; D may be TRBD1 (6 bases). The CDR3 sequence is 15 residues long. Looked up from germline, CDR1 is SGHVS and CDR2 is FQNEAQ. V gave up 1 base and J gave up 3 bases, with 12 bases separating them. As DNA, the CDR3 is TGTGCCAGCAGCTTAGTCGATTACAGGGACTATGGCTACACCTTC. This translates into CASSLVDYRDYGYTF.

The chain carries TRBV4-1 and TRBJ2-1, with D possibly TRBD2 on 5 matching bases. CDR1 is MGHRA and CDR2 is YSYEKL in the germline V gene. CDR3 length: 16 amino acids. The V end lost 0 bases, the J end lost 2 bases, and 11 bases lay between the germline ends. The CDR3 nucleotides read TGCGCCAGCAGCCAAGATCCGGCAGCGGCCTACAATGAGCAGTTCTTC. Translating gives CASSQDPAAAYNEQFF.

The genes are TRBV6-5 and TRBJ2-1, with D maybe TRBD1 (5 bases). The germline gives CDR1 MNHEY, CDR2 SVGAGI. Trimming removed 3 bases at V and 4 bases at J, with 13 bases between. The CDR3 consists of 15 residues. The CDR3 DNA is TGTGCCAGCAGTTATGGTGGGGCTTTATACAATGAGCAGTTCTTC. Its protein product is CASSYGGALYNEQFF.

The chain uses TRBV5-1 and TRBJ2-3; 9 bases are a match to TRBD1. V lost 4 bases, J lost 1 base, and 7 bases stayed unmatched. In germline, CDR1 is SGHRS, CDR2 YFSETQ. The CDR3 is 16 residues long. The CDR3 sequence is CASSLQGASGTDTQYF. CDR3 nucleotide sequence: TGCGCCAGCAGCCTACAGGGGGCTTCAGGCACAGATACGCAGTATTTT.

CDR3 protein: CASSPDRDYGYTF. CDR3 in DNA: TGTGCCAGCAGCCCAGACAGGGATTATGGCTACACCTTC. This rearrangement joins TRBV7-2 to TRBJ1-2, with 7 bases fitting TRBD1. Losses at the gene ends were 5 bases for V and 5 bases for J; bases not matched to a gene: 5. Germline V lookup: CDR1 SGHTA, CDR2 FQGNSA. This CDR3 has 13 residues.

Notes on this clone: Other DNA sequences in the same sample also yield this CDR3. The chain combines TRBV24-1 with TRBJ1-1, with 7 positions matching TRBD1. Germline lookup yields CDR1 KGHDR and CDR2 SFDVKD. CDR3 size: 15 residues. Unmatched junction bases numbered 3, after V lost 2 bases and J lost 1 base. This CDR3 reads CATSDSRTGNTEAFF. CDR3 DNA sequence: TGTGCCACCAGTGATTCTCGGACAGGGAACACTGAAGCTTTCTTT.

The chain couples TRBV2 to TRBJ2-5, with 13 bases identical to TRBD2. The CDR3 is made up of 16 amino acids. V lost 5 bases, J lost 4 bases, and 7 bases stayed unmatched. CDR1 is SNHLY and CDR2 is FYNNEI in the germline V gene. The CDR3: CASSRTSGGTGETQYF. The CDR3 region has the DNA TGTGCCAGCAGTCGGACTAGCGGGGGTACGGGAGAGACCCAGTACTTC.

The chain uses TRBV15 and TRBJ1-2; 7 bases fit TRBD1. Germline CDR1 reads LNHNV; CDR2 reads YYDKDF (reference sequence). J lost 6 bases, V lost 0 bases, and 10 bases had no gene match. This CDR3 has 16 residues. CDR3 region: CATSREGNRGLDGYTF. The CDR3 bases are TGTGCCACCAGCAGAGAGGGTAACAGGGGTCTTGATGGCTACACCTTC.

The CDR3 loop is CASSLGGQRGETQYF. The CDR3, as DNA: TGCGCCAGCAGCCTGGGGGGACAGCGAGGAGAGACCCAGTACTTC. The V and J genes are TRBV5-1 and TRBJ2-5; weak D call: TRBD1 (7 bases). V was pared by 4 bases and J by 4 bases, with 17 bases between. Per germline, CDR1 SGHRS and CDR2 YFSETQ. CDR3 size: 15 residues.

The genes are TRBV10-1 and TRBJ2-7, with TRBD1 matching 9 bases. This CDR3 spans 14 amino acids. Per the germline V gene, CDR1 is WNHNN and CDR2 is SYGVQD (reference sequence). Trimming removed 7 bases from V and 3 bases from J; junction bases left unmatched: 7. CDR3 sequence (DNA): TGCGCCAGCAAAGGGGGGGGACAGGGCTACGAGCAGTACTTC. Translation gives CASKGGGQGYEQYF.

This chain uses TRBV18 with TRBJ2-3, with D maybe TRBD1 (5 bases). CDR1 and CDR2 from the germline V gene are KGHSH and LQKENI. The CDR3 sequence is 17 residues long. V was clipped by 2 bases and J by 0 bases, with 15 bases between them. CDR3 region: CASSPVERQRSTDTQYF. CDR3 DNA: TGTGCCAGCTCACCAGTTGAGAGACAGAGAAGCACAGATACGCAGTATTTT. The variable domain in full, completed from reference TRBV18 and TRBJ2-3, reads NAGVMQNPRHLVRRRGQEARLRCSPMKGHSHVYWYRQLPEEGLKFMVYLQKENIIDESGMPKERFSAEFPKEGPSILRIQQVVRGDSAAYFCASSPVERQRSTDTQYFGPGTRLTVL.

The chain uses TRBV3-1 (or the pseudogene TRBV3-2) and TRBJ2-2, with D unclear. The CDR3 runs to 17 residues. V was cut by 1 base and J by 0 bases, with 12 bases left in between. Germline V lookup: CDR1 LGHDT, CDR2 YNNKEL (reference sequence). DNA of the CDR3: TGTGCCAGCAGCCAAGGAGGCGGCAGTGCGAACACCGGGGAGCTGTTTTTT. It encodes CASSQGGGSANTGELFF.